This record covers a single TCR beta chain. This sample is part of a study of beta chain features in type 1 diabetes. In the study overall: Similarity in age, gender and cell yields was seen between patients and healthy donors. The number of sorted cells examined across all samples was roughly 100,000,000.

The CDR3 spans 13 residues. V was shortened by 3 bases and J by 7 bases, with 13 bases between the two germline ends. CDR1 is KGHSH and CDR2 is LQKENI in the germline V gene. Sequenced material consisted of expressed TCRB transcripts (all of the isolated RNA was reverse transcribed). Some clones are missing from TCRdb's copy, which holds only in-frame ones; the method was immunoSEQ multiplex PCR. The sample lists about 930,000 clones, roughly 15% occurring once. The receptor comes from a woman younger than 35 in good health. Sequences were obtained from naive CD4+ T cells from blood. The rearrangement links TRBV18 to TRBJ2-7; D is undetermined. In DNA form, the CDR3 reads TGTGCCAGCTCACCTTTAGATGAAGGGGAGCAGTACTTC. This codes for CASSPLDEGEQYF.